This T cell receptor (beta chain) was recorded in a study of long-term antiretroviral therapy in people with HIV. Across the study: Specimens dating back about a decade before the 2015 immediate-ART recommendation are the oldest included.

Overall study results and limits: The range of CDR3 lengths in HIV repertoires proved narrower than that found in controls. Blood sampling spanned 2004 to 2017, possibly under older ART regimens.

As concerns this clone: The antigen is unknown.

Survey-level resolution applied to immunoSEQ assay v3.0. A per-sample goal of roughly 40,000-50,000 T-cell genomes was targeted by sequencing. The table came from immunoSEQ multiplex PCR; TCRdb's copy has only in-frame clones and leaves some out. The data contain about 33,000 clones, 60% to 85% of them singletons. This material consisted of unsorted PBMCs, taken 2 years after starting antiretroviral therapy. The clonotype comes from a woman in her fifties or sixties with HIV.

The CDR3 DNA reads TGTGCCAGTAGTTGGGACCTCTCTGGAAACACCATATATTTT. It translates to CASSWDLSGNTIYF. V and J are TRBV19 and TRBJ1-3; a weak D match, TRBD1 (5 bases). The CDR3 totals 14 residues. The V and J ends lost 5 bases and 0 bases respectively, with 8 bases between them. Germline V lookup: CDR1 LNHDA, CDR2 SQIVND (reference sequence).